Below, 11 T cell receptor beta chains from the same sample are listed, as sequenced in a study of OX40 agonist ivuxolimab in advanced cancers. Sequencing was performed with immunoSEQ multiplex PCR; in TCRdb, only in-frame clones are kept and a portion is missing. The data contain about 120,000 clones, over 85% of them singletons. The specimen comprised CD4+ or CD8+ T cells sorted from blood, sampled in a trial of the OX40 agonist ivuxolimab. Source of these receptors: an adult with an advanced solid tumor such as melanoma, head and neck, liver or kidney cancer.

The chain employs TRBV19 and TRBJ1-1, with TRBD1 identical over 10 bases. This CDR3 region has 13 residues. After removal of 5 bases from V and 10 bases from J, the junction contained 7 bases not matched to a gene. The germline CDR1 and CDR2 sequences are LNHDA and SQIVND (reference sequence). CDR3 residues: CASSVTGGGSAFF. DNA for the CDR3: TGTGCCAGTAGTGTGACAGGGGGCGGATCAGCTTTCTTT.

The chain is built from TRBV6-5 and TRBJ2-7; D remains ambiguous. The CDR3 totals 11 residues. In germline, CDR1 is MNHEY, CDR2 SVGAGI. V gave up 6 bases and J gave up 3 bases, with 6 bases separating them. The CDR3: CASSHRYEQYF. CDR3 in DNA: TGTGCCAGCAGCCACCGCTACGAGCAGTACTTC.

The V and J genes are TRBV5-8 and TRBJ2-2, with TRBD1 matching 9 bases. Germline V gene data show CDR1 as SGHTS and CDR2 as YDEGEE. V lost 4 bases to trimming and J lost 3 bases; unmatched junction nucleotides: 13. The length of the CDR3 is 18 residues. For the CDR3, the DNA is TGTGCCAGCAGCCTCGACAGGGGGACCTCGTTGGACACCGGGGAGCTGTTTTTT. Translation: CASSLDRGTSLDTGELFF.

V usage is TRBV6-1 and J usage is TRBJ2-1; 7 bases fit TRBD2. Trimming cost V 7 bases and J 1 base; bases outside gene matches: 4. Germline CDR1 is MNHNS and CDR2 is SASEGT. The CDR3 totals 14 residues. CDR3 protein: CASTQGGSYNEQFF. CDR3 DNA: TGTGCCAGCACCCAGGGAGGGTCCTACAATGAGCAGTTCTTC.

This chain links TRBV2 with TRBJ1-1, with D tentatively TRBD1 (6 bases). The germline V gene encodes CDR1 SNHLY and CDR2 FYNNEI. V was trimmed by 8 bases and J by 1 base, leaving 17 bases between them. This CDR3 region has 15 residues. CDR3 in amino acids: CASDRDKSTNTEAFF. As DNA, the CDR3 is TGTGCCAGCGACCGGGACAAGTCAACGAACACTGAAGCTTTCTTT. Drawing the rest from reference TRBV2 and TRBJ1-1, the complete variable domain is EPEVTQTPSHQVTQMGQEVILRCVPISNHLYFYWYRQILGQKVEFLVSFYNNEISEKSEIFDDQFSVERPDGSNFTLKIRSTKLEDSAMYFCASDRDKSTNTEAFFGQGTRLTVV.

The rearrangement joins TRBV9 to TRBJ2-3; a possible D gene is TRBD1 (5 bases). The CDR3 is 16 residues long. V lost 0 bases, J lost 4 bases, and 15 bases lay in between. Per the germline V gene, CDR1 is SGDLS and CDR2 is YYNGEE. Written as DNA, the CDR3 is TGTGCCAGCAGCGTAGGGGGCCTAGGTAGGGCAGATACGCAGTATTTT. This codes for CASSVGGLGRADTQYF. Together with reference TRBV9 and TRBJ2-3, the CDR3 gives the full variable domain: DSGVTQTPKHLITATGQRVTLRCSPRSGDLSVYWYQQSLDQGLQFLIQYYNGEERAKGNILERFSAQQFPDLHSELNLSSLELGDSALYFCASSVGGLGRADTQYFGPGTRLTVL.

This chain connects TRBV7-6 to TRBJ1-4; 9 bases align to TRBD1. Looked up from germline, CDR1 is SGHVS and CDR2 is FNYEAQ. The trim removed 1 base at V and 8 bases at J, leaving 5 bases unmatched. The CDR3 has 15 residues. CDR3 DNA: TGTGCCAGCAGCTTAGACAGGGGGCAGAGGGAAAAACTGTTTTTT. As protein: CASSLDRGQREKLFF.

For the CDR3, the DNA is TGCGCCAGCAGCTTGGTGGCAGGGCACAACACCGGGGAGCTGTTTTTT. This encodes CASSLVAGHNTGELFF. The rearrangement joins TRBV5-1 to TRBJ2-2; possible D gene TRBD1, 5 bases. Trimming removed 0 bases at V and 2 bases at J, with 11 bases between. In germline, CDR1 is SGHRS, CDR2 YFSETQ. The CDR3 is 16 residues long.

Comment on this clone: Other DNA sequences in the same sample also yield this CDR3. The DNA for the CDR3 is TGTGCCAGCAGTGACTCGAGGGGCTACACCTTC. Translated, it gives CASSDSRGYTF. This chain joins TRBV6-4 and TRBJ1-2; D unresolved. The CDR3 sequence is 11 residues long. V was shortened by 0 bases and J by 8 bases, with 4 bases between the two germline ends. Per the germline V gene, CDR1 is MRHNA and CDR2 is SNTAGT.

V and J are TRBV6-5 and TRBJ2-5; possibly TRBD2 for D (5 bases). Germline values: CDR1 MNHEY, CDR2 SVGAGI. This CDR3 contains 15 residues. V dropped 0 bases and J dropped 2 bases, with 10 bases sitting between them. The CDR3 spells CASSYSGQRQETQYF. As DNA, the CDR3 is TGTGCCAGCAGTTACTCTGGTCAGCGGCAAGAGACCCAGTACTTC.

This chain connects TRBV7-9 to TRBJ1-2; D is unclear. V shed 1 base and J shed 4 bases, with 13 bases lying between them. This CDR3 spans 15 amino acids. Germline V gives CDR1 SEHNR, CDR2 FQNEAQ (reference sequence). The CDR3 region has the DNA TGTGCCAGCAGCTTAGTGTCAGCCCAAGGCTATGGCTACACCTTC. This encodes CASSLVSAQGYGYTF.